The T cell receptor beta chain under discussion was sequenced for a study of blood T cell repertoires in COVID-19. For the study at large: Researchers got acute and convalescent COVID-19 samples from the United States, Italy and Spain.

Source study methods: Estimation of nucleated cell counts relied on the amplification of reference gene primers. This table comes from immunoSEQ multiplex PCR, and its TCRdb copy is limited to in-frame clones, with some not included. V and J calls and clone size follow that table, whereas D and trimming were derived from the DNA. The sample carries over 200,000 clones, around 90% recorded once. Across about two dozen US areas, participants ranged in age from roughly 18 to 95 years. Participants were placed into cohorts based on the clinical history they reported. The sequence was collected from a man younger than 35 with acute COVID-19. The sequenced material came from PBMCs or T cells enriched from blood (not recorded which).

The CDR3 DNA is TGTGCCAGCAGACTCCTACAGGGGAGTAATGAAGTGGAGCAGTACTTC. Translated: CASRLLQGSNEVEQYF. This chain connects TRBV11-2 to TRBJ2-7; 7 bases fit TRBD1. J was trimmed by 7 bases and V by 6 bases; bases with no gene match: 18. Germline V gene sequence: CDR1 SGHAT, CDR2 FQNNGV. The CDR3 has 16 amino acids.